The clone carrying this T cell receptor beta chain was counted a few times. The record originates from a study of shared clonotypes between healthy human individuals. Germline trimming cut 3 bases from V and 5 bases from J; bases unmatched to any gene: 7. Germline V gives CDR1 MNHNS, CDR2 SASEGT. CDR3 length: 15 amino acids. Sequenced by immunoSEQ multiplex PCR; TCRdb stores in-frame clones only, minus some. The sample lists some 1 million clones, roughly 80% seen once, with 1.4% in the top ten. The specimen was memory CD4+ T cells sorted from blood. Indicated subset: CD45RA-negative fraction. The receptor comes from a man younger than 30 in good health. J is TRBJ1-2 and V is TRBV6-1; 9 nucleotides align to TRBD1. This CDR3 reads CASSDPGTGTYGYTF. As DNA, the CDR3 is TGTGCCAGCAGTGACCCCGGGACAGGGACGTATGGCTACACCTTC.